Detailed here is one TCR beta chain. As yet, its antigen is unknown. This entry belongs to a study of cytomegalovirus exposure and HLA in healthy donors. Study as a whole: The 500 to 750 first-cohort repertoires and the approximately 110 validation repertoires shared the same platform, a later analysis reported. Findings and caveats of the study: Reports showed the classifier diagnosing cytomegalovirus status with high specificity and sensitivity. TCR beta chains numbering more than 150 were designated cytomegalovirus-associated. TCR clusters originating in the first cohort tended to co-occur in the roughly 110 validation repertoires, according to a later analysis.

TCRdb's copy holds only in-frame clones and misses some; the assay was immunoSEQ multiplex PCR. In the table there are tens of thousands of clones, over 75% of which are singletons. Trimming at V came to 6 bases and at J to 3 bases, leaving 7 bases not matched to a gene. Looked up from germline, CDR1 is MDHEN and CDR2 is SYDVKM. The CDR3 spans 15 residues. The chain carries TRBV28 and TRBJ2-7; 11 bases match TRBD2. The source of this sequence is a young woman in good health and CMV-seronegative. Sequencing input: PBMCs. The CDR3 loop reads CASSVNLAGGYEQYF. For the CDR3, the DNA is TGTGCCAGCAGCGTAAACCTAGCGGGAGGCTACGAGCAGTACTTC.